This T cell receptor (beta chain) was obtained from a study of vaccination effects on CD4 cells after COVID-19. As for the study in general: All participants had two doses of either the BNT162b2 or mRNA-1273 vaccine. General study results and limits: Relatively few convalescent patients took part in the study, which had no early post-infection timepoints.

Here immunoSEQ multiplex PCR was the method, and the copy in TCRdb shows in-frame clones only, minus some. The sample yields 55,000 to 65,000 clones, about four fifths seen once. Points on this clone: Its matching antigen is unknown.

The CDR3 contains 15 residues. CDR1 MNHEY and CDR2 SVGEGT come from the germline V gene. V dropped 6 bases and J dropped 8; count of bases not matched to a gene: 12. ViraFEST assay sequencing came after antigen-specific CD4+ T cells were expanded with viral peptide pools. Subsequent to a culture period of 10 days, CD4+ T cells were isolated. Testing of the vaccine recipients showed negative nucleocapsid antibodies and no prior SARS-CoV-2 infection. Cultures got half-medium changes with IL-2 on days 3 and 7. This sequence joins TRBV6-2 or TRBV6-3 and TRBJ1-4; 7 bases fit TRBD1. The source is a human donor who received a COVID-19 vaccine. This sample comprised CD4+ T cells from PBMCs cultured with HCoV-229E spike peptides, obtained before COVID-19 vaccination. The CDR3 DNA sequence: TGTGCCAGCAGCGATATGAGACAGGGACGGGAAAAACTGTTTTTT. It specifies CASSDMRQGREKLFF.